This is a list of T cell receptor beta chains from one sample in a study of T cell repertoires in cytomegalovirus infection. MiXCR, applied by TCRdb to the reads, yields one record per CDR3 protein. The data hold about 300,000 distinct CDR3 sequences, with about a tenth observed a single time. The sequenced material came from PBMCs. The receptors derive from a human donor in good health (CMV status not recorded). Some clones in this sample may be carry-over from other donors' samples. Both conserved end residues are part of each CDR3. A D gene is named only where the DNA matches it firmly. Clone size is stated in some rows and not others, as once, few, many or a class when expanded.

>TRBV28|many|TRBJ2-5|TRBD2
TGTGCCAGCGGCCCGGGAGCGGGGGGACAAGAGACCCAGTACTTC
CASGPGAGGQETQYF
>TRBV29-1|few|TRBJ2-5|.
TGCAGCGTTGAGTGGGGCCAAGAGACCCAGTACTTC
CSVEWGQETQYF
>TRBV7-9|many|TRBJ1-5|.
TGTGCCAGCAGCTTCAACCAGGTCAATCAGCCCCAGCATTTT
CASSFNQVNQPQHF
>TRBV7-6|many|TRBJ1-5|.
TGTGCCAGCAGCCGAGGACAGAATAGCAATCAGCCCCAGCATTTT
CASSRGQNSNQPQHF
>TRBV7-9|many|TRBJ2-7|.
TGTGCCAGCAGCCCGGACATGAGCTCCTACGAGCAGTACTTC
CASSPDMSSYEQYF
>TRBV19|many|TRBJ1-6|.
TGTGCCAGTAGACTATCGCGGGGCACGGGTAATTCACCCCTCCACTTT
CASRLSRGTGNSPLHF
>TRBV28|many|TRBJ1-1|TRBD1
TGTGCCAGCAAGTCGGACAGGGCCCTTGAAGCTTTCTTT
CASKSDRALEAFF
>TRBV18|few|TRBJ2-3|.
TGTGCCAGCTCACCACTTTCCAGGGACCTCACAGATACGCAGTATTTT
CASSPLSRDLTDTQYF
>TRBV7-2|many|TRBJ1-1|.
TGTGCCAGCAGCCCTGGGGGGACCACTGAAGCTTTCTTT
CASSPGGTTEAFF
>TRBV6-1|many|TRBJ2-3|TRBD2
TGTGCCAGCAGTCGACGGTGGCGGGGGGCCCCCGATGGCACAGGTACGCAGTATTTT
CASSRRWRGAPDGTGTQYF
>TRBV9|few|TRBJ2-5|TRBD2
TGTGCCAGCAGCGTAGAGGTTAGCGGGGTTTTGTCCTTC
CASSVEVSGVLSF
>TRBV20-1|many|TRBJ2-7|.
TGCAGTGCTAGAGATAACCGTGGGGAAGGGGGCTACGAGCAGTACTTC
CSARDNRGEGGYEQYF
>TRBV6-1|many|TRBJ1-1|.
TGTGCCAGCAGTGATAAGGGCGGGGGGCGGACTGAAGCTTTCTTT
CASSDKGGGRTEAFF
>TRBV18|many|TRBJ2-3|.
TGTGCCAGCTCACCGGGGGCGTCAAATACGCAGTATTTT
CASSPGASNTQYF
>TRBV7-8|many|TRBJ2-4|.
TGTGCCAGCAGCTTAGCCTCGGGATCTCTACTGAGGAACATTCAGTACTTC
CASSLASGSLLRNIQYF
>TRBV19|many|TRBJ2-1|TRBD2
TGTGGATCGCTGGGGGGGAATGAGCAGTTCTTC
CGSLGGNEQFF
>TRBV29-1|.|TRBJ1-3|.
TGCAGCGTTGAAAAGCGGTCCTCTGGAAACACCATATATTTT
CSVEKRSSGNTIYF
>TRBV20-1|.|TRBJ1-5|TRBD1
TGCAGTGCTAGAGACACAGGGGGCAGCAATCAGCCCCAGCATTTT
CSARDTGGSNQPQHF
>TRBV28|few|TRBJ2-6|.
TGTGCCAGCAGTCCCACAGGGGCCAACGTCCTGACTTTC
CASSPTGANVLTF
>TRBV28|few|TRBJ2-5|TRBD2
TGTGCCAGCAGTTTTCTTCTAGCGGGGGACCAAGAGACCCAGTACTTC
CASSFLLAGDQETQYF
>TRBV7-6|many|TRBJ1-4|TRBD1
TGTGCCAGCAGCTTGACAGGGGCCCATGAAAAACTGTTTTTT
CASSLTGAHEKLFF
>TRBV20-1|.|TRBJ2-3|TRBD2
TGCAGTGCCCCCCCCGGACTAGCGGGGGCAGATACGCAGTATTTT
CSAPPGLAGADTQYF
>TRBV12-3/TRBV12-4|many|TRBJ2-1|TRBD1
TGTGCCAGCAGCCCCGGACAGGGGAGGAATGAGCAGTTCTTC
CASSPGQGRNEQFF
>TRBV15|many|TRBJ2-1|.
TGTGCCACCAGCTTAGAGAGGGTGAGCTTTTACAATGAGCAGTTCTTC
CATSLERVSFYNEQFF
>TRBV20-1|.|TRBJ1-5|TRBD1
TGCAGTGCTAGAGATCAAGGACAGGTTAGCAATCAGCCCCAGCATTTT
CSARDQGQVSNQPQHF
>TRBV28|many|TRBJ1-5|.
TGTGCCAGCAGTTTCAAGGGAACTAGCAATCAGCCCCAGCATTTT
CASSFKGTSNQPQHF
>TRBV11-2|many|TRBJ2-2|.
TGTGCCAGCAGCTTAGATCTACGCGCCACAAGGGGGGAGCTGTTTTTT
CASSLDLRATRGELFF
>TRBV24-1|.|TRBJ2-3|.
TGTGCCACCAGTGATTCCGGGACCTCAGATACGCAGTATTTT
CATSDSGTSDTQYF
>TRBV19|many|TRBJ2-7|.
TGTGCCAGTAGTATGTACTCCAGGAATAAGTACGAGCAGTACTTC
CASSMYSRNKYEQYF
>TRBV27|few|TRBJ1-2|TRBD1
TGTGCCAGCAGTTTCGCGGGACAGGGGGCGACGGGCTACACCTTC
CASSFAGQGATGYTF
>TRBV3-1|few|TRBJ2-5|TRBD1
TGTGCCAGCAGCCAACGAAGGGACAGGGGGGTAGAGACCCAGTACTTC
CASSQRRDRGVETQYF
>TRBV20-1|.|TRBJ1-1|.
TGCAGTGCCCCACGGGAGGGCACGGGCACTGAAGCTTTCTTT
CSAPREGTGTEAFF
>TRBV7-2|many|TRBJ2-1|TRBD2
TGTGCCAGCAGCTCCCGACTAGCGGGGAACAATGAGCAGTTCTTC
CASSSRLAGNNEQFF
>TRBV29-1|many|TRBJ1-2|.
TGCAGCGCGCGAAACCCCGCCAGGGGTGGCTACACCTTC
CSARNPARGGYTF
>TRBV2|many|TRBJ1-1|.
TGTGCCAGCAGTGAAGATTGGAGGAACACTGAAGCTTTCTTT
CASSEDWRNTEAFF
>TRBV6-2/TRBV6-3|few|TRBJ2-1|.
TGTGCCAGCAGCGGCGGACGGTCCAACAATGAGCAGTTCTTC
CASSGGRSNNEQFF
>TRBV29-1|.|TRBJ2-3|.
TGCAGCGTTGAAGATTTTACCGGCTCAGATACGCAGTATTTT
CSVEDFTGSDTQYF
>TRBV27|many|TRBJ2-2|.
TGTGCCAGCAGTTTTACATCGCCCCACACCGGGGAGCTGTTTTTT
CASSFTSPHTGELFF
>TRBV3-1|few|TRBJ2-2|TRBD2
TGTGCCAGCAGCCAATGGACTAGCGGGGGTCGTAGCACCGGGGAGCTGTTTTTT
CASSQWTSGGRSTGELFF
>TRBV20-1|.|TRBJ2-3|TRBD2
TGCAGATCGAGACCTAGCGGAAGCACAGATACGCAGTATTTT
CRSRPSGSTDTQYF
>TRBV2|many|TRBJ2-5|.
TGTGCCAGCAAACGGGGGCCACAAGAGACCCAGTACTTC
CASKRGPQETQYF
>TRBV28|few|TRBJ2-6|.
TGTGCCAGCGCTCCGGAGTCCTTTAGGGCCAACGTCCTGACTTTC
CASAPESFRANVLTF
>TRBV28|many|TRBJ1-2|.
TGTGCCAGCAGTCCGCCGGGGGATGGCTACACCTTC
CASSPPGDGYTF
>TRBV6-6|many|TRBJ2-5|TRBD2
TGTGCCAGCACCCGACTAGCGGGGCTTCAAGAGACCCAGTACTTC
CASTRLAGLQETQYF
>TRBV7-2|many|TRBJ2-2|TRBD2
TGTGCCAGCAGCACGGGGGGTTATACCGGGGAGCTGTTTTTT
CASSTGGYTGELFF
>TRBV20-1|few|TRBJ2-3|.
TGCAGTGCTAGAGATAGGGCGAAGCAGCGGCAGTATTTT
CSARDRAKQRQYF
>TRBV7-9|.|TRBJ1-1|.
TGTGCCAGCAGTGGACAGACGAACACTGAAGCTTTCTTT
CASSGQTNTEAFF
>TRBV25-1|.|TRBJ2-5|.
TGTGCCAGCAGTAGAGCCCGGACCGGGTTCCGCCAAGAGACCCAGTACTTC
CASSRARTGFRQETQYF
>TRBV7-2|many|TRBJ2-1|.
TGTGCCAGCAGCGGTCGGGTTGCCTCTAATGAGCAGTTCTTC
CASSGRVASNEQFF
>TRBV6-2/TRBV6-3|few|TRBJ2-1|.
TGTGCCAGCAGTTACTCAAGGGGCTTAAGCAACGAGCAGTTCTTC
CASSYSRGLSNEQFF
>TRBV28|.|TRBJ2-1|TRBD1
TGTGCCAGCAGCTCGGGACAGATTGAGCAGTTCTTC
CASSSGQIEQFF
>TRBV6-5|many|TRBJ2-1|TRBD1
TGTGCCAGCAGCCCTTGGACAGGGGGCCACAATGAGCAGTTCTTC
CASSPWTGGHNEQFF
>TRBV7-2|many|TRBJ2-1|TRBD1
TGTGCCAGCAGCTTGTCGACAGGGTACAATGAGCAGTTCTTC
CASSLSTGYNEQFF